This T cell receptor beta chain was observed in a study of T cells in Graves' hyperthyroidism and ophthalmopathy (dated by TCRdb to about 2019). Describing the broader study: Peripheral blood was sampled at the time of initial diagnosis, prior to any treatment. After blood sampling, hyperthyroidism patients were treated with methimazole at a starting dose of 30 mg daily, and ophthalmopathy patients were treated with high-dose intravenous methylprednisolone. A discovery cohort of about 95 patients, 43 with Graves' ophthalmopathy and more than 55 with stable Graves' hyperthyroidism, was used to find distinguishing TCR V-J signatures. In addition, the study compared T-cell repertoires in thyroid tissue and in blood from six Graves' hyperthyroidism patients. The approximately 100 discovery patients were divided at random into training and test sets in a 7:3 ratio. TCR Vbeta CDR3 sequencing of roughly 140 peripheral blood samples (over 40 ophthalmopathy, 75 or so hyperthyroidism and roughly 17 progressor patients) is reported in the paper. Whether ophthalmopathy could be predicted prospectively was tested in an independent validation cohort made up of under 20 hyperthyroidism patients plus 17 patients who later progressed to ophthalmopathy. Points the paper makes about the study in general: Most expanded thyroid clonotypes (frequency above 0.001) were also detected in blood, suggesting blood repertoires may reflect thyroid immune responses. In cross-validation, a model built on a 13 V-J signature told ophthalmopathy apart from stable hyperthyroidism with 87.88% sensitivity and around 84% specificity, and in testing the same model reached 80%/75%. Sample size was not statistically predetermined, and investigators were not blinded to group allocation. During validation, the model predicted progression to ophthalmopathy a median of approximately 6.5 months ahead of onset, with approximately 71% sensitivity and 72.22% specificity.

CDR1 SEHNR and CDR2 FQNEAQ are derived from the germline V gene (reference sequence). V lost 1 base and J lost 5 bases; the stretch between them is 18 bases long. The CDR3 holds 16 amino acids from the cysteine to the phenylalanine. CDR3 DNA only is kept here, 48 bases in frame from base 1. The TCR beta CDR3 regions were amplified from the RNA transcripts. The TCR CDR3 was subjected to a first round of RT-PCR using the HTBI primer set and the Qiagen OneStep RT-PCR kit. A second multiplex PCR round built the libraries, followed by size selection and purification. Libraries were sequenced paired-end with 100 bp reads on an Illumina HiSeq2000. The original pipeline was this. SOAPnuke was used to process the raw data, with reads discarded if the reads contained adapters or uncalled bases, had a mean Phred below 15, or lacked an exact constant-primer or identifier match. COPE v1.2.5 was used to merge high-quality paired reads, and clonotypes were defined as unique nucleotide sequences. MiTCR v1.1 was used to align clonotypes to the IMGT TRBV, TRBD and TRBJ reference segments. Only V-J combinations with frequency above 0.0001, covering approximately 99% of repertoires, were analysed. The TCS score was defined as the ratio of F50 (clonal expansion) to E x V (chaos), calculated using BLOSUM62-based TCRdist between CDR3 peptides within each V-J. Welch's t-statistics and random forest reduced several hundred V-J features to around 14, which were used in a naive Bayes classifier (R e1071). The raw public data were reprocessed by TCRdb itself: fastp quality trimming at Q25, MiXCR clonotype calling, in-frame beta chains only. Here each entry gathers all rows of one CDR3 protein and keeps the most common genes and DNA. TCRdb's processing, not the authors', yielded these V and J calls. The sample has roughly 180,000 distinct CDR3 sequences on record, 9.4% of them singletons. The ten biggest clones cover roughly a fifth of the sample.

Hyperthyroidism patients were aged 18 to 65 years and newly diagnosed, with disease duration of less than 2 months. Patients with uncontrolled infections, other autoimmune diseases, pregnancy or lactation were excluded. Diagnoses relied on clinical symptoms, serum thyroxine and TRAb, thyroid ultrasound and orbital computed tomography. Blood from progressor patients was drawn when they were first diagnosed with hyperthyroidism, before any ophthalmopathy symptoms appeared. PBMCs were isolated from about 9 ml of fresh peripheral blood by Ficoll-Paque density gradient centrifugation. Patients classed as progressors first received a Graves' hyperthyroidism diagnosis and then went on to develop ophthalmopathy during follow-up. Total RNA was extracted using Trizol reagent, and RNA quality was assessed on an Agilent 2100 Bioanalyzer. This clonotype was detected many times. Its binding antigen is unknown. No base-level quality is on record; no much larger clone is a single base apart.

This sequence uses TRBV7-9 and TRBJ2-7; TRBD1 is perhaps the D gene, given 6 matching bases. This clonotype was obtained from a woman in her late teens or twenties with Graves' hyperthyroidism that later progressed to Graves' ophthalmopathy. The specimen was blood. The DNA sequence follows: TGTGCCAGCAGCTTAGTCGGGCTCAGGGGCGCCGACGAGCAGTACTTC. It codes for CASSLVGLRGADEQYF.